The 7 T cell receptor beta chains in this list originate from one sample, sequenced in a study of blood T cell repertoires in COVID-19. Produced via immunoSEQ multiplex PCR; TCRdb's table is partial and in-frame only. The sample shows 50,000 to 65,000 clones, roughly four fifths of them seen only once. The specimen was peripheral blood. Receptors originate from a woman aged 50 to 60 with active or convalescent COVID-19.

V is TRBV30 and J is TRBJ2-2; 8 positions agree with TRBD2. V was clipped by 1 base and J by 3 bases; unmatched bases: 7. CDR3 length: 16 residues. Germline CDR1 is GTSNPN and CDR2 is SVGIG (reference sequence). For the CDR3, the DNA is TGTGCCTGGAGTGGGTCGAGCGGGAGATACACCGGGGAGCTGTTTTTT. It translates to CAWSGSSGRYTGELFF.

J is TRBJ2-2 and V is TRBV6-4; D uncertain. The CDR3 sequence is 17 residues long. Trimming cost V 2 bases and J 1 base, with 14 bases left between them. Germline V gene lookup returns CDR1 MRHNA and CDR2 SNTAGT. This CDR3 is CASSDVLLVGNTGELFF. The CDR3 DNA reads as TGTGCCAGCAGTGACGTCCTCCTAGTGGGGAACACCGGGGAGCTGTTTTTT.

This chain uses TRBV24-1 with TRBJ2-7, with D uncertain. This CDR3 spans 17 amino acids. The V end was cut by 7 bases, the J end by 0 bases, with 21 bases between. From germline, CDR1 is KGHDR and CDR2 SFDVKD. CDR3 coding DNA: TGTGCCACCAGCCCACAAACGTTGGGTCTAGGCTCCTACGAGCAGTACTTC. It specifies CATSPQTLGLGSYEQYF.

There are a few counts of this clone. The CDR3 loop reads CASTRGGFDEKLFF. Here the CDR3 DNA reads TGTGCCAGCACCCGGGGGGGGTTTGACGAAAAACTGTTTTTT. The rearrangement uses TRBV27 and TRBJ1-4; a possible D gene is TRBD1 (5 bases). This CDR3 has 14 residues. Deletions cut 7 bases from V and 8 bases from J, with 17 bases between. Germline values: CDR1 MNHEY, CDR2 SMNVEV (reference sequence).

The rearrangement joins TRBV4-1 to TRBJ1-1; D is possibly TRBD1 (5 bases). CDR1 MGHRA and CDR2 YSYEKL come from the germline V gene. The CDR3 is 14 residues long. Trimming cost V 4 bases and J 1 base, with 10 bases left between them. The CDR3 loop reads CASSPLQANTEAFF. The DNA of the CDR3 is TGCGCCAGCAGCCCCTTACAGGCGAACACTGAAGCTTTCTTT.

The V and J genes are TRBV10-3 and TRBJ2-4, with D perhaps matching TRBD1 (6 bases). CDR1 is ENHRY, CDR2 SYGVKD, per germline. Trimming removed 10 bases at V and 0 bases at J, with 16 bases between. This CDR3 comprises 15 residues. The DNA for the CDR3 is TGTGCCACGGCCCGGGACACCTTAGCCAAAAACATTCAGTACTTC. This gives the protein CATARDTLAKNIQYF.

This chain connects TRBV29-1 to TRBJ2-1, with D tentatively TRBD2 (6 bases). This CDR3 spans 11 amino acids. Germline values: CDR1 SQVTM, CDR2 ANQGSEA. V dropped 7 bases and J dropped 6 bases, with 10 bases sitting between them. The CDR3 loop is CSAKTSNEQFF. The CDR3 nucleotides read TGCAGCGCTAAGACTAGCAATGAGCAGTTCTTC.